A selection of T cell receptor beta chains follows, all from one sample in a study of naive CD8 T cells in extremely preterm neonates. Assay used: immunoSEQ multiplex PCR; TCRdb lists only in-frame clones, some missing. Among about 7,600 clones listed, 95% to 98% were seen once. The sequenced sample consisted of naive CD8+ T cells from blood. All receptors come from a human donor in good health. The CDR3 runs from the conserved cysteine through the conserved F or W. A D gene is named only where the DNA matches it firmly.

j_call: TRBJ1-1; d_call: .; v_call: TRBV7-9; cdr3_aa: CASSLRVLMNTEAFF
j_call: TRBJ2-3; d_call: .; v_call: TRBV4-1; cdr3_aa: CASSQVPNRRADTQYF
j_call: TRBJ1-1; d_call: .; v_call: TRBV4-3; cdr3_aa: CASSQDFFTGTTNTEAFF
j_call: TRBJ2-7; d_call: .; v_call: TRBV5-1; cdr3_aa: CASSSEAGIYEQYF
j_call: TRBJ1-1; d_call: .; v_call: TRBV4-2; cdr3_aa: CASSQERQLNTEAFF
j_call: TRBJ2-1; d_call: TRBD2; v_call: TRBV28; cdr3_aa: CASSIRGLAGTGEQFF
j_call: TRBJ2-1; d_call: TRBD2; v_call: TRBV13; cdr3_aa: CASSGPPSGRRNEQFF
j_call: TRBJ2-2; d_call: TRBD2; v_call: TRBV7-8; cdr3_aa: CATQGLAGGSPTGTGELFF
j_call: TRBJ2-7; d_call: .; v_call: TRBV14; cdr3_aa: CASSPHRDSAYEQYF
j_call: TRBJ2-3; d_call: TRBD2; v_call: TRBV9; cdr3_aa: CASSVGGGGLADTQYF
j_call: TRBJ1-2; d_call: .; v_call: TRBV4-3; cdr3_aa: CASSQEAGRNYGYTF
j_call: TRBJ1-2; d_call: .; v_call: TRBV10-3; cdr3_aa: CAISDMGGNYGYTF
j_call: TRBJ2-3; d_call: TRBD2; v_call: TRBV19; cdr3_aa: CASSIPVLAGVTDTQYF
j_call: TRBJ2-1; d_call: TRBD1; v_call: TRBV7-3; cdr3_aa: CASSSDRGGHNEQFF
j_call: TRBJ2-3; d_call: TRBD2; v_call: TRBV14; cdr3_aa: CASRRGTSRTDTQYF
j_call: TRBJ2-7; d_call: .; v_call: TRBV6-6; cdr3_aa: CASRRLLRDEQYF
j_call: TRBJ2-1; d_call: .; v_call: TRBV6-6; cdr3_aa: CASSYSRNEQFF
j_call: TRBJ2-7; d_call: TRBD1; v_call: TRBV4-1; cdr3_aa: CASSQERGRRYEQYF
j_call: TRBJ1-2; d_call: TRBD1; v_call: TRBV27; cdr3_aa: CASSLTGTGDYGYTF
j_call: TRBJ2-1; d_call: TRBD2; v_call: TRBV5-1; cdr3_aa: CASSLAPRVAGGPWEEQFF
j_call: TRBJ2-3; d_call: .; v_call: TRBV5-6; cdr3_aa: CASSSPESVPSTDTQYF
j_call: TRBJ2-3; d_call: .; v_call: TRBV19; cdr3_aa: CASSFQHGQITDTQYF
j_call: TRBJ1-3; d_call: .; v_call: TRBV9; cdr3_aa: CASSVGGGPASPDGTIYF
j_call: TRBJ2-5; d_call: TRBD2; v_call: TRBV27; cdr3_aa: CASSFGLAGQETQYF
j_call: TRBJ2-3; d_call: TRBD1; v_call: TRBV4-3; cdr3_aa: CASRADRASTDTQYF
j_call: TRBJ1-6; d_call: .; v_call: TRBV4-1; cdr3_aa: CASSSNSPLHF
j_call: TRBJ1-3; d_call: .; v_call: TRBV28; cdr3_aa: CASSLGHPRRDTIYF
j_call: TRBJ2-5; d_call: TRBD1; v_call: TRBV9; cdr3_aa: CASSPPGQQETQYF
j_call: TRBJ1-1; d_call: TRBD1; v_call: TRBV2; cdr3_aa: CASSGTGGRTEAFF
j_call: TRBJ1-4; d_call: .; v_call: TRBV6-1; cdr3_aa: CASIPGGATNEKLFF
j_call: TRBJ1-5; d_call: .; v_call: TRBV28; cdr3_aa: CASSPPGRAHQPQHF
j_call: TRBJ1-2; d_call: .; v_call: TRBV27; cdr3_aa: CASSLSVDSLIYGYTF
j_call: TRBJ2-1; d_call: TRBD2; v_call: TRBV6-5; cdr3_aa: CASTRLAGEEQFF
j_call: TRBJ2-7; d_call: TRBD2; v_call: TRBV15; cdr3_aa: CATSRGWGLEFSGGEYEQYF
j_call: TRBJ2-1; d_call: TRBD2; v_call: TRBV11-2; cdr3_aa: CASSPLAGPYNEQFF
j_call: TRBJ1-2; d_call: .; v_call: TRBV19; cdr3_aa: CASSPGGAYGYTF
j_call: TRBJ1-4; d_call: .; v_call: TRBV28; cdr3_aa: CASRSYRATNEKLFF